This is a list of T cell receptor beta chains from one sample in a study of blood T cell repertoires in COVID-19. Profiled with immunoSEQ multiplex PCR; TCRdb holds only in-frame clones, not every one. The sample consists of about 71,000 clones, about nine tenths of them appearing once. The material sequenced was peripheral blood. Receptor source: a woman younger than 30 with acute or convalescent COVID-19. Each CDR3 is given with its conserved first and last residue. Each record gives: J gene, clone size, V gene, D gene, CDR3 protein, CDR3 DNA. D genes are given only for firm matches. The size of a clone is reported for some rows only, either as once, few or many, or as a class for expanded clones.

>TRBJ2-1|-|TRBV3-1/TRBV3-2|TRBD2
CASSHTSGGASSYNEQFF
TGTGCCAGCAGCCATACTAGCGGGGGGGCCAGCTCCTACAATGAGCAGTTCTTC
>TRBJ2-7|-|TRBV18|TRBD1
CASSQRDRGPEQYF
TGTGCCAGCTCACAGCGGGACAGGGGGCCGGAGCAGTACTTC
>TRBJ1-2|-|TRBV6-6|-
CASSYGQATNYGYTF
TGTGCCAGCAGTTACGGGCAGGCAACTAACTATGGCTACACCTTC
>TRBJ2-7|-|TRBV7-9|-
CASSSAYEQYF
TGTGCCAGCAGTTCGGCCTACGAGCAGTACTTC
>TRBJ2-3|-|TRBV28|TRBD2
CASSTTTPSGGNTDTQYF
TGTGCCAGCAGCACGACCACCCCTAGCGGGGGAAACACAGATACGCAGTATTTT
>TRBJ1-2|-|TRBV11-2|TRBD1
CASSPQGARDYGYTF
TGTGCCAGCAGCCCACAGGGGGCGAGGGACTATGGCTACACCTTC
>TRBJ2-3|-|TRBV5-8|-
CASSPPGSADTQYF
TGTGCCAGCAGCCCCCCGGGTAGCGCAGATACGCAGTATTTT
>TRBJ1-1|-|TRBV3-1/TRBV3-2|TRBD1
CASRDRQGGNTEAFF
TGTGCCAGCAGGGATCGACAGGGAGGGAACACTGAAGCTTTCTTT
>TRBJ2-2|-|TRBV11-2|TRBD1
CASSPPPLRQGRTTGELFF
TGTGCCAGCAGCCCTCCCCCATTACGACAGGGGCGGACCACCGGGGAGCTGTTTTTT
>TRBJ2-7|once|TRBV3-1/TRBV3-2|TRBD2
CASSQEGLAGGREQYF
TGTGCCAGCAGCCAAGAGGGGCTAGCGGGGGGACGGGAGCAGTACTTC
>TRBJ2-5|-|TRBV12-5|TRBD2
CASRRGYLTQETQYF
TGTGCTAGTCGGCGGGGGTATCTCACCCAAGAGACCCAGTACTTC
>TRBJ2-7|-|TRBV11-2|TRBD2
CASSPSGTRKEQYF
TGTGCCAGCAGCCCGTCCGGGACTAGGAAGGAGCAGTACTTC
>TRBJ2-1|-|TRBV9|TRBD1
CASSDGTGRSHEQFF
TGTGCCAGCAGCGACGGGACAGGGAGGTCCCATGAGCAGTTCTTC
>TRBJ1-6|-|TRBV5-8|-
CASSTISGSPLHF
TGTGCCAGCAGCACGATCAGCGGTTCACCCCTCCACTTT
>TRBJ2-7|-|TRBV4-1|-
CASSQTGIYEQYF
TGCGCCAGCAGCCAAACAGGGATCTACGAGCAGTACTTC
>TRBJ1-2|-|TRBV30|TRBD1
CAWRRLETGTGTNYGYTF
TGTGCCTGGAGACGGCTAGAAACCGGGACAGGAACTAACTATGGCTACACCTTC
>TRBJ1-1|-|TRBV30|TRBD1
CAWRGGGVTEAFF
TGTGCCTGGAGAGGGGGCGGGGTCACTGAAGCTTTCTTT
>TRBJ1-1|-|TRBV5-4|-
CASSLGGADTEAFF
TGTGCCAGCAGCTTGGGCGGGGCGGACACTGAAGCTTTCTTT
>TRBJ2-3|-|TRBV4-3|-
CASSQDWERSTDTQYF
TGCGCCAGCAGCCAAGACTGGGAGCGAAGCACAGATACGCAGTATTTT
>TRBJ1-2|few|TRBV2|-
CASSVFPRGDGGYTF
TGTGCCAGCAGTGTATTCCCCAGGGGTGATGGTGGCTACACCTTC
>TRBJ2-6|-|TRBV11-2|TRBD2
CASSLGGSPSGANVLTF
TGTGCCAGCAGCTTGGGGGGGTCACCTTCTGGGGCCAACGTCCTGACTTTC
>TRBJ1-3|-|TRBV30|-
CAWSMWASGNTIYF
TGTGCCTGGAGTATGTGGGCCTCTGGAAACACCATATATTTT
>TRBJ1-2|-|TRBV4-1|TRBD1
CASSQPRTGYYGYTF
TGCGCCAGCAGCCAACCGCGGACAGGTTACTATGGCTACACCTTC
>TRBJ1-1|-|TRBV9|-
CASNRDGDTEAFF
TGTGCCAGCAACAGGGACGGGGACACTGAAGCTTTCTTT
>TRBJ2-3|-|TRBV29-1|-
CSVAGAATQYF
TGCAGCGTTGCGGGAGCGGCTACGCAGTATTTT
>TRBJ1-6|-|TRBV10-2|-
CASSDVRDSPLHF
TGCGCCAGCAGTGACGTCAGGGATTCACCCCTCCACTTT
>TRBJ2-1|-|TRBV19|TRBD2
CASSLRSGSNRNEQFF
TGTGCCAGTAGTCTCAGAAGCGGGAGCAACAGGAATGAGCAGTTCTTC
>TRBJ1-1|-|TRBV29-1|-
CSVRGGTNTEAFF
TGCAGCGTGCGGGGGGGAACGAACACTGAAGCTTTCTTT
>TRBJ2-1|-|TRBV16|TRBD1
CASSPRTGGSIEQFF
TGTGCCAGCAGCCCCCGGACAGGGGGCTCCATTGAGCAGTTCTTC
>TRBJ2-7|-|TRBV4-2|TRBD2
CASSPGRGGHDEQYF
TGTGCCAGCAGCCCAGGGCGGGGGGGGCACGACGAGCAGTACTTC
>TRBJ2-1|-|TRBV4-1|-
CASAAGNDEQFF
TGCGCCAGCGCCGCCGGTAACGATGAGCAGTTCTTC
>TRBJ2-1|-|TRBV5-1|TRBD2
CASSSGTSGSVYNEQFF
TGCGCCAGCAGCTCTGGGACTAGCGGGAGTGTCTACAATGAGCAGTTCTTC
>TRBJ2-1|once|TRBV4-1|-
CASSQAPTAPYNEQFF
TGCGCCAGCAGCCAAGCTCCGACAGCACCATACAATGAGCAGTTCTTC
>TRBJ2-1|-|TRBV12-3/TRBV12-4|-
CASSPRPGEQFF
TGTGCCAGCAGTCCCCGACCGGGGGAGCAGTTCTTC
>TRBJ2-7|-|TRBV9|TRBD2
CASSPSGLAVYEQYF
TGTGCCAGCAGCCCATCGGGACTAGCGGTATACGAGCAGTACTTC
>TRBJ2-2|once|TRBV7-6|-
CASSLGSGGNTGELFF
TGTGCCAGCAGCTTAGGAAGCGGAGGGAACACCGGGGAGCTGTTTTTT
>TRBJ2-5|-|TRBV15|-
CATSREEAVSTKDQETQYF
TGTGCCACCAGCAGAGAGGAGGCGGTGTCGACGAAAGACCAAGAGACCCAGTACTTC
>TRBJ2-1|-|TRBV7-2|TRBD2
CASSSASGRTYNEQFF
TGTGCCAGCAGCTCCGCTAGCGGGAGGACCTACAATGAGCAGTTCTTC
>TRBJ2-1|-|TRBV4-3|-
CASSHREYNEQFF
TGCGCCAGCAGCCACCGGGAGTACAATGAGCAGTTCTTC
>TRBJ2-1|-|TRBV19|TRBD1
CASSNLQGAPRNEQFF
TGTGCCAGTAGTAACCTACAGGGGGCGCCGCGGAATGAGCAGTTCTTC
>TRBJ1-2|-|TRBV4-1|-
CASSQEGSGALYGYTF
TGCGCCAGCAGCCAAGAAGGGTCAGGGGCTCTCTATGGCTACACCTTC
>TRBJ2-7|-|TRBV2|-
CASSEVRQVYEQYF
TGTGCCAGCAGTGAAGTCCGGCAGGTCTACGAGCAGTACTTC
>TRBJ1-1|-|TRBV20-1|-
CSALLNTEAFF
TGCAGTGCCCTTCTGAACACTGAAGCTTTCTTT
>TRBJ1-5|-|TRBV10-1|TRBD1
CASSIRGLIDQPQHF
TGCGCCAGCAGTATCAGGGGGTTAATAGATCAGCCCCAGCATTTT
>TRBJ2-3|-|TRBV29-1|TRBD1
CSVVIAGGYTDTQYF
TGCAGCGTTGTTATTGCAGGGGGATACACAGATACGCAGTATTTT
>TRBJ2-5|-|TRBV6-2/TRBV6-3|TRBD1
CASSRGQGKRETQYF
TGTGCCAGCAGCCGCGGACAGGGAAAACGGGAGACCCAGTACTTC
>TRBJ2-3|-|TRBV11-3|TRBD2
CASSPGLASTDTQYF
TGTGCCAGCAGCCCTGGACTAGCGAGCACAGATACGCAGTATTTT
>TRBJ2-2|-|TRBV14|TRBD2
CASSPSLRGANTGELFF
TGTGCCAGCAGTCCCTCCTTGCGGGGGGCCAACACCGGGGAGCTGTTTTTT
>TRBJ2-1|-|TRBV7-2|TRBD2
CASSSSSGRAVGYNEQFF
TGTGCCAGCAGCTCCTCTAGCGGGAGGGCCGTCGGCTACAATGAGCAGTTCTTC
>TRBJ1-2|-|TRBV19|-
CASGTARGNYGYTF
TGTGCCAGCGGGACGGCTCGGGGGAACTATGGCTACACCTTC
>TRBJ2-3|-|TRBV2|TRBD1
CASRGTASTDTQYF
TGTGCCAGCAGGGGGACAGCTAGCACAGATACGCAGTATTTT
>TRBJ1-6|once|TRBV30|-
CAWSLGQSYNSPLHF
TGTGCCTGGAGTTTGGGGCAATCCTATAATTCACCCCTCCACTTT
>TRBJ2-5|-|TRBV6-2/TRBV6-3|-
CASSYSVMSRGIQETQYF
TGTGCCAGCAGTTACTCCGTGATGAGCAGGGGAATCCAAGAGACCCAGTACTTC
>TRBJ1-1|few|TRBV10-3|-
CATRHLDLGPMNTEAFF
TGTGCCACGCGGCACTTGGATCTGGGGCCGATGAACACTGAAGCTTTCTTT
>TRBJ2-5|-|TRBV5-4|TRBD2
CASSPGLAGGETQYF
TGTGCCAGCAGCCCCGGACTAGCGGGAGGAGAGACCCAGTACTTC
>TRBJ1-1|-|TRBV5-1|TRBD1
CASSLAGQGTEAFF
TGCGCCAGCAGCTTAGCTGGACAGGGGACTGAAGCTTTCTTT
>TRBJ2-5|-|TRBV19|TRBD1
CASSLTGMETQYF
TGTGCCAGTAGCTTGACAGGGATGGAGACCCAGTACTTC
>TRBJ1-1|-|TRBV7-9|-
CASSFTQGNTEAFF
TGTGCCAGCAGCTTTACACAGGGCAACACTGAAGCTTTCTTT
>TRBJ1-6|-|TRBV9|TRBD1
CASSVEAGGTNSPLHF
TGTGCCAGCAGCGTAGAGGCAGGGGGAACCAATTCACCCCTCCACTTT